Presented here are 12 T cell receptor beta chains from one specimen sequenced in a study of a mutant IDH1 vaccine in newly diagnosed glioma. Their cognate antigens are unknown. The time point: week 11, during vaccination. Every vaccine dose comprised 300 ug of mutant IDH1 20-mer peptide plus topical imiquimod. The data were produced by immunoSEQ multiplex PCR, yet TCRdb's version contains in-frame clones alone and is incomplete. Of around 120,000 clones in the sample, about four fifths were seen once. The sample here was PBMCs, taken from a glioma patient whose treatment included an IDH1 peptide vaccine. The receptors were sampled from a man aged 35-49 years with glioma.

The V and J genes are TRBV7-9 and TRBJ2-3, with unresolved D. The CDR3 is made up of 12 amino acids. Deletions cut 5 bases from V and 5 bases from J, with 8 bases between. The germline gives CDR1 SEHNR, CDR2 FQNEAQ (reference sequence). The CDR3 sequence is CASSQMEDTQYF. DNA of the CDR3: TGTGCCAGCAGCCAAATGGAAGATACGCAGTATTTT.

This rearrangement joins TRBV6-5 to TRBJ2-7; D ambiguous. CDR3 length equals 12 residues. V gave up 6 bases and J gave up 7 bases, with 13 bases separating them. Germline loops: CDR1 MNHEY, CDR2 SVGAGI. The CDR3 DNA reads TGTGCCAGCAGGGCGAAGGTGGGGGAGCAGTACTTC. This translates into CASRAKVGEQYF.

The V and J genes are TRBV19 and TRBJ1-1; TRBD1 agrees at 8 bases. Per the germline V gene, CDR1 is LNHDA and CDR2 is SQIVND (reference sequence). The J segment lost 8 bases and the V segment lost 4 bases, leaving 6 bases of the junction unmatched. This CDR3 is built from 13 residues. CDR3 in amino acids: CASSNGQGTEAFF. CDR3 nucleotides: TGTGCCAGTAGTAACGGACAGGGTACCGAAGCTTTCTTT.

This sequence joins TRBV12-2 and TRBJ2-5; the DNA was not used to check the table's D call, TRBD2. TRBV12-2 is marked as a pseudogene. This CDR3 contains 15 residues. The DNA for the CDR3 is TGTGCAAGTCGCCTAGGACTAGCGGAACAAGAGACCCAGTACTTC. Amino acid sequence: CASRLGLAEQETQYF.

This chain connects TRBV2 to TRBJ1-2, with D possibly TRBD1 on 6 matching bases. Per germline, CDR1 SNHLY and CDR2 FYNNEI. V was clipped by 4 bases and J by 6 bases, with 15 bases between them. The CDR3 is made up of 14 amino acids. The CDR3: CASSGHREIHGYTF. CDR3 coding DNA: TGTGCCAGCAGTGGGCACAGGGAAATACATGGCTACACCTTC.

The chain joins TRBV7-2 to TRBJ2-7; 11 positions match TRBD1. Unmatched junction bases numbered 5, after V lost 4 bases and J lost 3 bases. This CDR3 spans 15 amino acids. Germline CDR1 and CDR2: SGHTA and FQGNSA. CDR3 sequence reads: CASSWGTGGLYEQYF. The CDR3 DNA reads TGTGCCAGCAGCTGGGGGACAGGGGGTCTCTACGAGCAGTACTTC.

The J gene is TRBJ2-2, the V gene TRBV6-5; D gene unclear. This CDR3 is 15 amino acids long. Per germline, CDR1 MNHEY and CDR2 SVGAGI. V lost 6 bases, J lost 0 bases, and 11 bases lay in between. CDR3 residues: CASSLQLPNTGELFF. The CDR3 region has the DNA TGTGCCAGCAGCCTGCAGCTACCGAACACCGGGGAGCTGTTTTTT.

The chain joins TRBV19 to TRBJ2-5; D could derive from TRBD1 or TRBD2 (5 bases each). This CDR3 spans 14 amino acids. Germline assignment: CDR1 LNHDA and CDR2 SQIVND (reference sequence). Trimming left V 9 bases short and J 3 bases short, with 17 bases between. The CDR3 coding sequence is TGTGCCAGAGTTACGGGACGTGAAAAAGAGACCCAGTACTTC. It codes for CARVTGREKETQYF.

The rearrangement links TRBV19 to TRBJ2-1; no clear D. The CDR3 length is 14 residues. The germline V gene has CDR1 LNHDA and CDR2 SQIVND (reference sequence). Trimming stripped 3 bases from V and 5 bases from J, with 11 bases between. The CDR3: CASSIQEIDNEQFF. DNA for the CDR3: TGTGCCAGTAGTATTCAAGAAATCGACAATGAGCAGTTCTTC.

The chain couples TRBV5-1 to TRBJ2-2, with TRBD1 identical over 8 bases. From germline, CDR1 is SGHRS and CDR2 YFSETQ. The length of the CDR3 is 15 residues. With 5 bases clipped from V and 5 bases from J, the junction kept 8 bases outside the gene matches. This CDR3 reads CASRHPGGLTGELFF. The CDR3 region has the DNA TGCGCCAGCAGACATCCAGGGGGCCTGACCGGGGAGCTGTTTTTT.

This clone has only a few counts. This chain joins TRBV10-2 and TRBJ1-2; 8 bases line up with TRBD1. With V trimmed by 9 bases and J by 14 bases, 8 bases remained unmatched. This CDR3 region has 10 residues. CDR1 and CDR2 (germline): WSHSY, SAAADI. Here the CDR3 DNA reads TGCGCCAGTGGGAGGACAGGGCCAACCTTC. This sequence encodes CASGRTGPTF.

This chain links TRBV9 with TRBJ2-7, with unresolved D. The CDR3 covers 14 residues. Trimming left V 3 bases short and J 4 bases short, with 14 bases between. Germline lookup yields CDR1 SGDLS and CDR2 YYNGEE. Here the CDR3 reads CASSETGTNYEQYF. The CDR3 DNA is TGTGCCAGCAGCGAGACCGGAACAAATTACGAGCAGTACTTC.